This T cell receptor (beta chain) appears in the sequencing data of a study of T cell responses to AZD1222 COVID-19 vaccine. General study findings and limits: A mostly white British donor set with more females was recruited, and clonal diversity was possibly underestimated.

TCRdb's table, derived via immunoSEQ multiplex PCR, lists solely in-frame clones and lacks some. Counted here are roughly 70,000 clones, 88% occurring once; the ten biggest clones make up 4.8%. The CDR3 contains 14 residues. From germline, CDR1 is GTSNPN and CDR2 SVGIG (reference sequence). Trimming stripped 1 base from V and 0 bases from J, with 7 bases between. As to this clone: Antigen: not known.

The sequencing here drew on peripheral blood, taken 28 days after the second dose of the MenACWY control vaccine. The rearrangement uses TRBV30 and TRBJ1-3; D might be TRBD1 (5 bases). The sequence was collected from an adult who received the MenACWY meningococcal vaccine as a control. The CDR3 DNA follows: TGTGCCTGGAGTGCGACAGTCTCTGGAAACACCATATATTTT. Translation: CAWSATVSGNTIYF.